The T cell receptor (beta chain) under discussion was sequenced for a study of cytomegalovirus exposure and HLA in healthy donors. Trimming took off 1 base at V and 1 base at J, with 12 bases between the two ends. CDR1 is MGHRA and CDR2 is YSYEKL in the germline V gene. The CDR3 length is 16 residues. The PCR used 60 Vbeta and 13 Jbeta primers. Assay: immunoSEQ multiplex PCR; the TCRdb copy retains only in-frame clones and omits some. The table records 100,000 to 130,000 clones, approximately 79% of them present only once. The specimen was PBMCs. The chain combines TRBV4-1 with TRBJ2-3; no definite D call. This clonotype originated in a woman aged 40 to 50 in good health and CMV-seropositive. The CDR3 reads CASSQARYGGTDTQYF. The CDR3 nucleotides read TGCGCCAGCAGCCAAGCTAGGTACGGAGGCACAGATACGCAGTATTTT.